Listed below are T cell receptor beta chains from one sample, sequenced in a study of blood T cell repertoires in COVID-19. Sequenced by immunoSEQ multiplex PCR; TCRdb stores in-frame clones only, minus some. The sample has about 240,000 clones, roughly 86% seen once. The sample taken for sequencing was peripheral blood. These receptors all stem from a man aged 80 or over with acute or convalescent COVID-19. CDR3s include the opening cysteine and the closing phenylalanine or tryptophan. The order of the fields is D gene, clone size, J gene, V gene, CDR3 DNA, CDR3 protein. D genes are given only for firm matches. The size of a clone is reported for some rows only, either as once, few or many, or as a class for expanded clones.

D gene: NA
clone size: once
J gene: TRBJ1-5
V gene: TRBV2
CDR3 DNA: TGTGCCAGCAGTGAGTTAGGGGTTAGCAATCAGCCCCAGCATTTT
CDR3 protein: CASSELGVSNQPQHF

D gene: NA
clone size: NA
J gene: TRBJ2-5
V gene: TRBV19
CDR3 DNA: TGTGCCAGTAGTATTCGGGAGACCCAGTACTTC
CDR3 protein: CASSIRETQYF

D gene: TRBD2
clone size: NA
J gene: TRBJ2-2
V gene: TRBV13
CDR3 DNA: TGTGCCAGCAGCTCTAGTGGCGGGAGGGCCAACACCGGGGAGCTGTTTTTT
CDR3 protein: CASSSSGGRANTGELFF

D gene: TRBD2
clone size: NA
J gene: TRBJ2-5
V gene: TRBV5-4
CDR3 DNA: TGTGCCAGCAGCTTGGGGACTAGCAGGGAGACCCAGTACTTC
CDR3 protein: CASSLGTSRETQYF

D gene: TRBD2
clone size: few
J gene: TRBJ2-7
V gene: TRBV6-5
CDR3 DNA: TGTGCCAGCAGTTCTAGCGGGAAGGCCTACGAGCAGTACTTC
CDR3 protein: CASSSSGKAYEQYF

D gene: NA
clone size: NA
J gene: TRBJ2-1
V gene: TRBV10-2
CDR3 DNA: TGCGCCAGCAGTAATCCGGCGGGGCGGCCTAATGAGCAGTTCTTC
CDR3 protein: CASSNPAGRPNEQFF

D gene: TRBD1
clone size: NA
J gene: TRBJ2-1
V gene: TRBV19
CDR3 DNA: TGTGCCAGTAGTGAGCAGGGGGCTAGGGATGAGCAGTTCTTC
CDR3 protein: CASSEQGARDEQFF

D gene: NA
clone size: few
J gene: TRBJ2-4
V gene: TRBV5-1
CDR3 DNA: TGCGCCAGCAGCGCCTTGGGGGGTATGGGCAAAAACATTCAGTACTTC
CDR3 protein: CASSALGGMGKNIQYF

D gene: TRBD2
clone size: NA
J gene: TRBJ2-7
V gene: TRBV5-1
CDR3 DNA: TGCGCCAGCAGCTTGGCTCCGGTTAGCGGGGGCTACGAGCAGTACTTC
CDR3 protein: CASSLAPVSGGYEQYF

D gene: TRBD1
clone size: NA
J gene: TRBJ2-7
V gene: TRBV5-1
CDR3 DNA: TGCGCCAGCAGCAGGGACAGCCTCTACGAGCAGTACTTC
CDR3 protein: CASSRDSLYEQYF

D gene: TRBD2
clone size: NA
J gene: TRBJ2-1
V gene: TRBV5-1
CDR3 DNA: TGCGCCAGCAGCTTGGCTAGCGGGGCCTCCAATGAGCAGTTCTTC
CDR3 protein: CASSLASGASNEQFF

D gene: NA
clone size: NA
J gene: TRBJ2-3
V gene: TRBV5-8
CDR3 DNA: TGTGCTACAGCAGGGGGGACTAGGACAGATACGCAGTATTTT
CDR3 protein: CATAGGTRTDTQYF

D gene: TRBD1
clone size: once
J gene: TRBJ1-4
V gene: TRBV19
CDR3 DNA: TGTGCCAGCACCGTGCGGGACAGGGCTCCCTTTAATGAAAAACTGTTTTTT
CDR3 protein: CASTVRDRAPFNEKLFF

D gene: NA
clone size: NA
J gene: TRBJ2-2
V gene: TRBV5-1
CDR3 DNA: TGCGCCAGCAGCTTGGCCGGAGGGTTCACCGGGGAGCTGTTTTTT
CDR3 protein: CASSLAGGFTGELFF

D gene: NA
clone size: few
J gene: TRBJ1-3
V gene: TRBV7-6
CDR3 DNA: TGTGCCAGCAGCTTGTCCGAGGCGTCCTCTGGAAACACCATATATTTT
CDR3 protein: CASSLSEASSGNTIYF

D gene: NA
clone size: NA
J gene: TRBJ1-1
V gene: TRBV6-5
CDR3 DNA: TGTGCCATCAACGATCGGGGGAAGAGCACTGAAGCTTTCTTT
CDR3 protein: CAINDRGKSTEAFF

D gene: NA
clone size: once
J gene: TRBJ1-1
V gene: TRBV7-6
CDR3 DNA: TGTGCCAGCAGCTCAATCTCAGCTGAAGCTTTCTTT
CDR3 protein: CASSSISAEAFF

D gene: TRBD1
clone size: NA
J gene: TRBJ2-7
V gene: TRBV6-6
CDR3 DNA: TGTGCCAGCAGCCAAAGTAGGGACAGGGGTTACGAGCAGTACTTC
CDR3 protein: CASSQSRDRGYEQYF

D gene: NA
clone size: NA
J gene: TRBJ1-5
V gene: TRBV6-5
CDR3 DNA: TGTGCCAGCAGTTACTCGGGGCTTCAGCCCCAGCATTTT
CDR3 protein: CASSYSGLQPQHF

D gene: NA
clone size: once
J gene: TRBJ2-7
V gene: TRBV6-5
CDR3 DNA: TGTGCCAGCAGGGACGGGGGAATCAGATTCTACGAGCAGTACTTC
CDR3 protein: CASRDGGIRFYEQYF

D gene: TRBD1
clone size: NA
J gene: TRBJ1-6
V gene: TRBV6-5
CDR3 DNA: TGTGCCAGCAGTGACTCGACAGGGCCAAATTCACCCCTCCACTTT
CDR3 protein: CASSDSTGPNSPLHF

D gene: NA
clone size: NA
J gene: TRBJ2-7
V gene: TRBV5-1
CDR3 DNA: TGCGCCAGCAGCTATACAGGGTCCTTGGGGCAGTACTTC
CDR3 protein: CASSYTGSLGQYF

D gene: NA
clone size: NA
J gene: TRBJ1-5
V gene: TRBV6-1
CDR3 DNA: TGTGCCAGCAGTGTTTCGGTCTTCCCAAGCAATCAGCCCCAGCATTTT
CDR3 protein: CASSVSVFPSNQPQHF

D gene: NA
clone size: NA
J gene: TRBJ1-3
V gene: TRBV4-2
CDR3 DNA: TGTGCCAGCAGCCTGGGGGAGGGATCTGGAAACACCATATATTTT
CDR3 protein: CASSLGEGSGNTIYF

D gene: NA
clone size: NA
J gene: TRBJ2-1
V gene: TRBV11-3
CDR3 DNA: TGTGCCAGCAGCTTAGGCGGAGGGGGCTATACAGGGGCAGGGAATGAGCAGTTCTTC
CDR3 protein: CASSLGGGGYTGAGNEQFF

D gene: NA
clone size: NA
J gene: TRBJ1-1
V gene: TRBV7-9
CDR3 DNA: TGTGCCAGCAGACCTAAAACAGGGACGGACACTGAAGCTTTCTTT
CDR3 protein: CASRPKTGTDTEAFF

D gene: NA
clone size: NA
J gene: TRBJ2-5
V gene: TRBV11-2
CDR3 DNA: TGTGCCAGCAGCTTATCTGATGGCGGGCAAGAGACCCAGTACTTC
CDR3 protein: CASSLSDGGQETQYF

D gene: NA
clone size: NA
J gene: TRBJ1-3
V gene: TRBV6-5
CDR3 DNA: TGTGCCAGCACGTACACTGGGGGCGGAAACACCATATATTTT
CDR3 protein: CASTYTGGGNTIYF

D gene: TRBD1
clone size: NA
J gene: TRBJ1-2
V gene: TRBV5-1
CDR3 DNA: TGCGCCAGCAGCATCGGACAGGGGGCAGGGAACGGCTATGGCTACACCTTC
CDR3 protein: CASSIGQGAGNGYGYTF

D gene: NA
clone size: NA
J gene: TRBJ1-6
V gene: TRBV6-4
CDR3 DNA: TGTGCCAGCAGTGACGGGAGCGTTAATTCACCCCTCCACTTT
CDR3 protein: CASSDGSVNSPLHF

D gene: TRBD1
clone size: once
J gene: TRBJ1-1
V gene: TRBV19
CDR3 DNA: TGTGCCAGTAGTTTGAGGGACAGGGGCCCTGAAGCTTTCTTT
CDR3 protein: CASSLRDRGPEAFF

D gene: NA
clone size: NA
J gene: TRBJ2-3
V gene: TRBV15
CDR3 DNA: TGTGCCACCAGCAGAGTTGCTGGCAACACAGATACGCAGTATTTT
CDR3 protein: CATSRVAGNTDTQYF

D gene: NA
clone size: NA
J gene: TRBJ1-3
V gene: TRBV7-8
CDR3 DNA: TGTGCCAGCAGCTTAGGGACAGTCTCTGGAAACACCATATATTTT
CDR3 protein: CASSLGTVSGNTIYF

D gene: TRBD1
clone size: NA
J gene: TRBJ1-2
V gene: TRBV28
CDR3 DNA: TGTGCCAGCAGCCCACAGGGGGGCCCTAACTATGGCTACACCTTC
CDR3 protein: CASSPQGGPNYGYTF

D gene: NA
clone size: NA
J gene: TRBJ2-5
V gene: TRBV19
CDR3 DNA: TGTGCCAGTAGTATGCACAGGGGGGGAGAGACCCAGTACTTC
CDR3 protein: CASSMHRGGETQYF

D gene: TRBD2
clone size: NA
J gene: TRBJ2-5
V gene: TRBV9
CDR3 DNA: TGTGCCAGCAGCGTAGGGGGACTAGCGGGAGCTCAAGAGACCCAGTACTTC
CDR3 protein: CASSVGGLAGAQETQYF

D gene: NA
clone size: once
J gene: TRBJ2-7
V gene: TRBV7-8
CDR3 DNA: TGTGCCAGCAGCCTGACCCGAGGATACGAGCAGTACTTC
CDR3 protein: CASSLTRGYEQYF

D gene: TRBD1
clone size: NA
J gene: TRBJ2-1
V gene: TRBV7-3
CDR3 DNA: TGTGCCAGCAGCGTGGACAGGGCCTCCTACAATGAGCAGTTCTTC
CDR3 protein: CASSVDRASYNEQFF

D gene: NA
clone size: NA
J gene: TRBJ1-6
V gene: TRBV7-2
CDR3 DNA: TGTGCCAGCAGCGCGCCAGGTTTCCCCTCACCCCTCCACTTT
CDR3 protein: CASSAPGFPSPLHF

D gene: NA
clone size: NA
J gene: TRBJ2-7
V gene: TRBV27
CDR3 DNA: TGTGCCAGCAGTAGAACAGCTATGACCTACGAGCAGTACTTC
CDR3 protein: CASSRTAMTYEQYF

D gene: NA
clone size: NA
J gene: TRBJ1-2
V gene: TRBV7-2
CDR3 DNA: TGTGCCAGCAGCTACTACGACCGTATCGGCTATGGCTACACCTTC
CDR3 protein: CASSYYDRIGYGYTF

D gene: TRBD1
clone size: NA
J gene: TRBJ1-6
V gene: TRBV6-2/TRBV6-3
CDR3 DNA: TGTGCCAGCAGTTACTCCTTCGGACAGGTAACTTCACCCCTCCACTTT
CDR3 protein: CASSYSFGQVTSPLHF

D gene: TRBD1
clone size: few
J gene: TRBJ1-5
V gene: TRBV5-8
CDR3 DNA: TGTGCCAGCAGCCGAGGACAGGGGGTTTTCGGGGAGCCCCAGCATTTT
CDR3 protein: CASSRGQGVFGEPQHF

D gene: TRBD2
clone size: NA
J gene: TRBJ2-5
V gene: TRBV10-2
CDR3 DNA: TGCGCCAGCAGACTAGCGGGGGATGATCAAGAGACCCAGTACTTC
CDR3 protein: CASRLAGDDQETQYF

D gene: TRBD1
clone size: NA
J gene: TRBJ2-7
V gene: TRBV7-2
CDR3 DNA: TGTGCCAGCAGCTCTCAACAGGGGACCGCCTACGAGCAGTACTTC
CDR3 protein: CASSSQQGTAYEQYF

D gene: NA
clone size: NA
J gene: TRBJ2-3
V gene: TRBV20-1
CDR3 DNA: TGCAGTGTCTTTCAGGATACGCAGTATTTT
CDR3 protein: CSVFQDTQYF

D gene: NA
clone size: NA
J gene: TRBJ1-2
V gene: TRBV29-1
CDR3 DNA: TGCAGCGTTGTGACGGGGAACTATGGCTACACCTTC
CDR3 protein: CSVVTGNYGYTF